These 10 T cell receptor beta chains share one sample of origin, sequenced in a study of T cell changes during pregnancy in multiple sclerosis (dated by TCRdb to the late 2010s). Libraries were made using the immunoSEQ multiplex PCR assay. TCRdb took this table from immuneACCESS and kept in-frame rearrangements with V and J called. Such tables lack part of the clones; where checked against another copy, unresolved V genes explain under half of the gap, and the rest is unexplained. This sample comprises fewer than 65,000 clones, around 94% of them detected only once. Less than 0.35% of the sample lies in the top ten. This specimen consisted of CD4+ T cells from peripheral blood mononuclear cells, obtained in the third trimester of pregnancy. The receptors come from a female donor with multiple sclerosis, enrolled in a pregnancy study.

The CDR3 loop is CASSFGQGVGETQYF. For the CDR3, the DNA is TGTGCCAGCAGCTTCGGACAGGGGGTTGGGGAGACCCAGTACTTC. V is TRBV5-5 and J is TRBJ2-5; 10 nucleotides match TRBD1. After removal of 2 bases from V and 5 bases from J, the junction contained 6 bases not matched to a gene. The CDR3 is 15 amino acids. Germline V lookup: CDR1 SGHKS, CDR2 YYEKEE (reference sequence).

The chain recombines TRBV29-1 with TRBJ2-1, with TRBD2 matching 15 bases. Germline V gene data show CDR1 as SQVTM and CDR2 as ANQGSEA. With 8 bases clipped from V and 0 bases from J, the junction kept 2 bases outside the gene matches. The CDR3 covers 15 residues. The CDR3 sequence: CSTGLAGGSYNEQFF. The CDR3 DNA follows: TGCAGCACGGGACTAGCGGGAGGCTCCTACAATGAGCAGTTCTTC.

The genes are TRBV6-5 and TRBJ1-2, with 9 positions matching TRBD1. With V trimmed by 3 bases and J by 2 bases, 4 bases remained unmatched. The CDR3 covers 15 residues. CDR1 is MNHEY, CDR2 SVGAGI, per germline. CDR3 region: CASSYTGGPNYGYTF. The CDR3 nucleotides are TGTGCCAGCAGTTATACAGGGGGCCCAAACTATGGCTACACCTTC.

The chain links TRBV30 to TRBJ1-4, with 11 bases fitting TRBD1. CDR3 length: 14 residues. Germline loops: CDR1 GTSNPN, CDR2 SVGIG (reference sequence). With 3 bases clipped from V and 7 bases from J, the junction kept 4 bases outside the gene matches. The CDR3: CAWRKGQGGEKLFF. The CDR3 coding sequence is TGTGCCTGGAGGAAGGGACAGGGGGGTGAAAAACTGTTTTTT.

The chain uses TRBV5-1 and TRBJ1-2; 7 positions agree with TRBD1. J gave up 0 bases and V 3 bases, and 5 bases lay outside the gene matches. The CDR3 is 15 residues long. Germline CDR1 SGHRS, CDR2 YFSETQ. The CDR3 nucleotides are TGCGCCAGCAGCTATTGGGGACAGACTAACTATGGCTACACCTTC. It encodes CASSYWGQTNYGYTF. Full variable domain (outside the CDR3, taken from reference TRBV5-1 and TRBJ1-2): KAGVTQTPRYLIKTRGQQVTLSCSPISGHRSVSWYQQTPGQGLQFLFEYFSETQRNKGNFPGRFSGRQFSNSRSEMNVSTLELGDSALYLCASSYWGQTNYGYTFGSGTRLTVV.

The gene calls are TRBV6-6 and TRBJ2-1; 10 nucleotides agree with TRBD2. Germline CDR1 MNHNY, CDR2 SVGAGI (reference sequence). This CDR3 contains 16 residues. Trimming at V came to 6 bases and at J to 7 bases, leaving 12 bases not matched to a gene. CDR3 DNA: TGTGCCAGCAGACGAGGGACTAGCGTAGATGAGAATGAGCAGTTCTTC. Protein product: CASRRGTSVDENEQFF.

V gene TRBV15 combines with J gene TRBJ1-2; TRBD1 agrees at 9 bases. The junction had 12 bases not matched to a gene; V was cut back by 5 bases and J by 8 bases. The CDR3 contains 15 residues. Germline assignment: CDR1 LNHNV and CDR2 YYDKDF (reference sequence). The CDR3 DNA reads TGTGCCACCAGCGCTAGACGGGGACAGGGCATCGGCTACACCTTC. It codes for CATSARRGQGIGYTF.

The gene calls are TRBV9 and TRBJ2-3; the match to TRBD2 covers 7 bases. J was trimmed by 1 base and V by 3 bases; bases with no gene match: 14. Germline V gene sequence: CDR1 SGDLS, CDR2 YYNGEE. The CDR3 consists of 18 residues. The CDR3 reads CASSAQIHVSGGTDTQYF. Here the CDR3 DNA reads TGTGCCAGCAGCGCGCAGATTCATGTAAGCGGGGGCACAGATACGCAGTATTTT.

CDR3 DNA: TGTGCCAGTAGTGTGGTAGCGGGAGGCACCGGGGAGCTGTTTTTT. Its translation: CASSVVAGGTGELFF. This sequence joins TRBV19 and TRBJ2-2; 10 bases line up with TRBD2. V lost 5 bases, J lost 4 bases, and 4 bases stayed unmatched. Germline values: CDR1 LNHDA, CDR2 SQIVND (reference sequence). The CDR3 is 15 residues long.

This chain connects TRBV19 to TRBJ1-2, with TRBD1 identical over 7 bases. Germline assignment: CDR1 LNHDA and CDR2 SQIVND (reference sequence). Trimming at V came to 7 bases and at J to 4 bases, leaving 6 bases not matched to a gene. The CDR3 length is 13 residues. The CDR3 nucleotides are TGTGCCAGTAAGGAGGGGGCGGCCTATGGCTACACCTTC. Its translation is CASKEGAAYGYTF.